The clone carrying this TCR beta chain was seen a few times. These data belong to a study of spatial heterogeneity in lung cancer. TCRdb passed the 5' RACE reads through MiXCR, listing each CDR3 protein once. The profile shows 89,000 or so distinct CDR3 sequences, roughly a fifth of them singletons. Germline V gives CDR1 SGHTA, CDR2 FQGNSA. The junction had 7 bases not matched to a gene; V was cut back by 0 bases and J by 6 bases. This CDR3 region has 16 residues. The time point was: sample taken at primary tumor resection. Sequencing covered unsorted whole RNA taken from tumor, nontumor lung or frozen PBMC.

The sequence was collected from a male donor with early-stage non-small cell lung cancer. The chain has TRBV7-2 and TRBJ2-1, with 8 bases aligning to TRBD2. The sample here was PBMCs, taken at surgery. The CDR3 nucleotides read TGTGCCAGCAGCTTAGCAGCGGGAGCCCCCATCAATGAGCAGTTCTTC. Protein: CASSLAAGAPINEQFF.